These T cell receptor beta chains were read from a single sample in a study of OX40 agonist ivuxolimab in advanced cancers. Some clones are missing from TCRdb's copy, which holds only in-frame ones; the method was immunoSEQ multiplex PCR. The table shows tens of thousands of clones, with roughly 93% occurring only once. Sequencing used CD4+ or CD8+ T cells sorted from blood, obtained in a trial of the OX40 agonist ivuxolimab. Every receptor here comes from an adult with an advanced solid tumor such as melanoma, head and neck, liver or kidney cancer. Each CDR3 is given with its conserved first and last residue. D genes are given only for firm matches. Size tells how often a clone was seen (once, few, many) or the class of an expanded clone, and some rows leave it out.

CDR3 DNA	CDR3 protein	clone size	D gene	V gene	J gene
TGTGCCAGCAGTATAGGGGTCAATGAGCAGTTCTTC	CASSIGVNEQFF	NA	NA	TRBV2	TRBJ2-1
TGTGCCAGCAGCGAGCGACAGGGGCCTCCTAATGAAAAACTGTTTTTT	CASSERQGPPNEKLFF	few	TRBD1	TRBV11-2	TRBJ1-4
TGTGCCAGCAGAACAGGGGACAATGAGCAGTTCTTC	CASRTGDNEQFF	NA	TRBD1	TRBV6-1	TRBJ2-1
TGTGCCAGCAGTGAAGGGGCGGGGGGGACAGATACGCAGTATTTT	CASSEGAGGTDTQYF	NA	TRBD2	TRBV2	TRBJ2-3
TGTGCCAGCAGCACACGCGAGGGCTCAATCTCTGGAAACACCATATATTTT	CASSTREGSISGNTIYF	NA	NA	TRBV7-8	TRBJ1-3
TGCAGTGCACGGGAGTTCTATGGCTACACCTTC	CSAREFYGYTF	once	NA	TRBV20-1	TRBJ1-2
TGTGCCAGCACCTCCTCCCAGGGTATAAACACTGAAGCTTTCTTT	CASTSSQGINTEAFF	NA	NA	TRBV5-6	TRBJ1-1
TGTGCCAGCAGCGTATACAATGAGCAGTTCTTC	CASSVYNEQFF	NA	NA	TRBV6-5	TRBJ2-1
TGTGCCAGCAGCTTAACCGGGACAGGGGCAATGAACACTGAAGCTTTCTTT	CASSLTGTGAMNTEAFF	NA	TRBD1	TRBV7-8	TRBJ1-1
TGTGCCAGCAGCTTAGTCAGTCGTTCGCTAGCGGGAACAGATACGCAGTATTTT	CASSLVSRSLAGTDTQYF	NA	TRBD2	TRBV11-2	TRBJ2-3
TGCAGCGTTGAACCCTCGATGAGGGAACTTTATGGCTACACCTTC	CSVEPSMRELYGYTF	NA	NA	TRBV29-1	TRBJ1-2
TGTGCCAGCAGCCAGTTTCGGGGGCCGGGAGATACGCAGTATTTT	CASSQFRGPGDTQYF	NA	NA	TRBV11-2	TRBJ2-3
TGTGCCCAGCGGCAGGGTAACTACGAGCAGTACTTC	CAQRQGNYEQYF	NA	NA	TRBV14	TRBJ2-7
TGTGCCAGCAGCTTAGGGACCTCTGGCTACACCTTC	CASSLGTSGYTF	medium-sized	NA	TRBV5-5	TRBJ1-2
TGTGCCAGCAGCCCGATACAGGGATGGGAAGCTTTCTTT	CASSPIQGWEAFF	NA	NA	TRBV13	TRBJ1-1
TGTGCCAGCGGCGGGACAGGGGGCGGGGAGCTGTTTTTT	CASGGTGGGELFF	NA	TRBD1	TRBV7-9	TRBJ2-2
TGTGCCAGCAGCTTATTGGACAGGGTGTCCGCCTACGAGCAGTACTTC	CASSLLDRVSAYEQYF	NA	TRBD1	TRBV11-2	TRBJ2-7
TGCAGCGTGCATACAGGGGTCTCTGAAGCTTTCTTT	CSVHTGVSEAFF	NA	TRBD1	TRBV29-1	TRBJ1-1
TGTGCCAGCAGTTACGGGGGTTCCCTATATGGCTACACCTTC	CASSYGGSLYGYTF	NA	NA	TRBV6-5	TRBJ1-2
TGTGCCAGCAGTGATTACTATGGCTACACCTTC	CASSDYYGYTF	NA	NA	TRBV6-1	TRBJ1-2
TGTGCCACCTCGGAGACCGGGTACGAGCAGTACTTC	CATSETGYEQYF	once	NA	TRBV15	TRBJ2-7
TGTGCCAGCAAGTGGAGGGGGGGCCTCGGCGAGCAGTACTTC	CASKWRGGLGEQYF	NA	NA	TRBV27	TRBJ2-7
TGTGCCAGCAGCGTAGCGGGGGGCCCCTACAATGAGCAGTTCTTC	CASSVAGGPYNEQFF	NA	NA	TRBV9	TRBJ2-1
TGCGCCAGCAGCCAAGGCATAGCAGATACGCAGTATTTT	CASSQGIADTQYF	NA	NA	TRBV4-1	TRBJ2-3
TGCGCCAGCAGCTTGGCGGGAGGACAGGGCGACGGCTACACCTTC	CASSLAGGQGDGYTF	NA	TRBD1	TRBV5-1	TRBJ1-2
TGCGCCAGCCATAAACTAAGCACAGATACGCAGTATTTT	CASHKLSTDTQYF	NA	NA	TRBV5-1	TRBJ2-3
TGTGCCAGCAGCCCATTAGAGTCGCCTACCTACGAGCAGTACTTC	CASSPLESPTYEQYF	NA	NA	TRBV27	TRBJ2-7
TGTGCCAGCAGCTCCTGGGAGGGGATCGGCTCCTACGAGCAGTACTTC	CASSSWEGIGSYEQYF	NA	TRBD2	TRBV7-2	TRBJ2-7
TGTGCCAGCAGCACAGACCGGGCCGGGGAGACCCAGTACTTC	CASSTDRAGETQYF	NA	NA	TRBV13	TRBJ2-5
TGTGCCAGCAGCTTTGGACAGGCCCTATCCTACGAGCAGTACTTC	CASSFGQALSYEQYF	once	TRBD1	TRBV5-6	TRBJ2-7
TGTGCCAGCTCGGGTTTGGACAGGGGGTATGGGAATCAGCCCCAGCATTTT	CASSGLDRGYGNQPQHF	NA	TRBD1	TRBV2	TRBJ1-5
TGTGCCAGCAGTGGTCGGGGGGAAACCGGGGAGCTGTTTTTT	CASSGRGETGELFF	NA	TRBD2	TRBV2	TRBJ2-2
TGTGCCAGTCGGTCCCACAATGAGCAGTTCTTC	CASRSHNEQFF	NA	NA	TRBV19	TRBJ2-1
TGTGCCAGCACCCAAGTGGCACTCCAAGAGACCCAGTACTTC	CASTQVALQETQYF	NA	NA	TRBV11-2	TRBJ2-5
TGTGCCAGCAGCTTATCGATTGTACCCTACACCTTC	CASSLSIVPYTF	NA	NA	TRBV7-2	TRBJ1-2
TGCAGCGTTGTCAGCCCGGGTCGGAGCTACGAGCAGTACTTC	CSVVSPGRSYEQYF	NA	NA	TRBV29-1	TRBJ2-7
TGTGCCAGCAGCTTAGGTTGGGCTAATGAAAAACTGTTTTTT	CASSLGWANEKLFF	NA	NA	TRBV7-6	TRBJ1-4
TGTGCCAGCAGTCCGCCCCAGGGGGGCCTAAGCACAGATACGCAGTATTTT	CASSPPQGGLSTDTQYF	NA	NA	TRBV27	TRBJ2-3
TGCGCCAGCAGCCCGACTAGCGGGAACTACAATGAGCAGTTCTTC	CASSPTSGNYNEQFF	NA	TRBD2	TRBV4-1	TRBJ2-1
TGTGCCAGCAGCCCGACGGACAGGGTGACAGATACGCAGTATTTT	CASSPTDRVTDTQYF	NA	TRBD1	TRBV7-2	TRBJ2-3
TGTGCCAGCAGTCCCCCAGGGTCGTACTCCTACAATGAGCAGTTCTTC	CASSPPGSYSYNEQFF	NA	NA	TRBV27	TRBJ2-1